The clone carrying this T cell receptor beta chain was detected many times. TCRdb analysed the PCR reads with MiXCR anew, one entry per CDR3 protein. This table holds 85,000 to 120,000 distinct CDR3 sequences, around 53% found once. This entry belongs to a study of CDR3 diversity in severe acne. Germline CDR1 reads DFQATT; CDR2 reads SNEGSKA (reference sequence). V lost 1 base and J lost 4, with 8 bases in between. This CDR3 region has 13 residues. This TCR was sampled from a male donor with acne. The sample was blood. The V and J genes are TRBV20-1 and TRBJ1-5, with D hard to call. The CDR3, as DNA: TGCAGTGCTAGAGCTACAGTTAATCAGCCCCAGCATTTT. This codes for CSARATVNQPQHF.